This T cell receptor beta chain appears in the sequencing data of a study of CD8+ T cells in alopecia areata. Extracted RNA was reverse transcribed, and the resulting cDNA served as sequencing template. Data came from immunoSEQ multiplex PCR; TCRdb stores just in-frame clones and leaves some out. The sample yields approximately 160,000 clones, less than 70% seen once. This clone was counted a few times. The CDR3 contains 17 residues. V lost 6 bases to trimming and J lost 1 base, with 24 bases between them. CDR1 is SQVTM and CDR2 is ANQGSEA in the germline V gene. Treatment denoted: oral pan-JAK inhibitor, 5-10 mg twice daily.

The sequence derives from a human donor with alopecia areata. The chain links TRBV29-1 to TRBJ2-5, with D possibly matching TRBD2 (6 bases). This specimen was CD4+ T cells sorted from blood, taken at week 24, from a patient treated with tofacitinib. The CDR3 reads CSVQLHGAGNLQETQYF. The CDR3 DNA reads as TGCAGCGTCCAACTCCATGGGGCGGGGAACCTCCAAGAGACCCAGTACTTC. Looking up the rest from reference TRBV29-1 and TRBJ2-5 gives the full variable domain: SAVISQKPSRDICQRGTSLTIQCQVDSQVTMMFWYRQQPGQSLTLIATANQGSEATYESGFVIDKFPISRPNLTFSTLTVSNMSPEDSSIYLCSVQLHGAGNLQETQYFGPGTRLLVL.